The clone carrying this TCR beta chain was observed once. Participants were aged about 18 to 100 years from around 26 US areas. Participant reports of clinical history set cohort assignment. Recovered participants had two consecutive negative NP/OP PCR tests, healthcare professional clearance, or symptom resolution. The data derive from a study of blood T cell repertoires in COVID-19. The CDR3 consists of 17 residues. Original processing methods: Nucleated cell counts were estimated from reference gene primer amplification. Profiling relied on immunoSEQ multiplex PCR, and the TCRdb table lists in-frame clones only, not all of them. V, J and clone size are taken as reported in that table, and D and trimming were inferred from the DNA itself. The data show 450,000 to 600,000 clones, roughly 87% seen once.

The material sequenced was PBMCs or T cells enriched from blood (not recorded which). This chain joins TRBV21-1 and TRBJ1-6; TRBD1, the table's D call, was not compared with the DNA. TRBV21-1 is a listed pseudogene. This TCR came from a woman in her late teens or twenties who had recovered from COVID-19. CDR3 sequence (DNA): TGTGCCAGCAGCAAAGGCGGAGCGACAGGGCCGGGGTCACCCCTCCACTTT. It yields the protein CASSKGGATGPGSPLHF.